The 10 T cell receptor beta chains reported below all come from one sample, sequenced in a study of tissue T cells after allogeneic stem cell transplantation. Sequencing was performed with immunoSEQ multiplex PCR; in TCRdb, only in-frame clones are kept and a portion is missing. The sample lists 15,000 to 20,000 clones, 70% occurring once. Sequencing was performed on spleen. The receptors here all came from a female BALB/c mouse in good health. The strain's MHC type: H2-d.

This clone turned up a few times. Any gene name here is a mouse gene name. The read ends 1 residue shy of where the CDR3 ends; the end is completed using the germline J gene. The chain couples TRBV13-2 to TRBJ2-7; 11 bases map to TRBD2. Germline CDR1 is NNHNN and CDR2 is SYGAGS (reference sequence). V was pared by 5 bases and J by 3 bases, with 1 base of the junction left unmatched. The CDR3 covers 13 residues. The CDR3 DNA, read in part, is TGTGCCAGCGGAGGACTGGGGGGCTATGAACAGTAC. This gives the protein CASGGLGGYEQY. The entire CDR3 protein is CASGGLGGYEQYF.

Remarks on this clone: Gene names denote mouse genes. The missing CDR3 end, 1 residue past where the read stops, is filled in from the germline J gene. The V gene is TRBV5, the J gene TRBJ2-5; D is undetermined. In germline, CDR1 is LGHNA, CDR2 YNLKQL (reference sequence). Trimming removed 0 bases at V and 0 bases at J, with 4 bases between. This CDR3 spans 14 amino acids. The CDR3 reads CASSQEPNQDTQYF. CDR3 DNA, as far as it was read: TGTGCCAGCAGCCAAGAACCAAACCAAGACACCCAGTAC.

In the case of this clone: Mouse gene names apply. The sequence runs out 1 residue before the end of the CDR3; the remainder is reconstructed from the germline J gene. V gene TRBV5 combines with J gene TRBJ2-1, with TRBD1 matching over 8 bases. The germline V gene encodes CDR1 LGHNA and CDR2 YNLKQL (reference sequence). The CDR3 has 15 residues. The trim removed 0 bases at V and 7 bases at J, leaving 5 bases unmatched. The covered CDR3 bases are TGTGCCAGCAGCCAAGATCGGACAGGGCGAGCTGAGCAGTTC. Encoded protein: CASSQDRTGRAEQF. The CDR3 in its entirety is CASSQDRTGRAEQFF.

For this clone: Gene names denote mouse genes. The read comes to an end 1 residue before the CDR3 does, leaving the germline J gene to fill in the end. The chain is built from TRBV29 and TRBJ2-3, with 10 nucleotides matching TRBD1. Trimming cost V 3 bases and J 0 bases; bases outside gene matches: 3. CDR1 is MSHET, CDR2 SYDVDS, per germline. CDR3 length: 16 residues. Here the CDR3 reads CASSLGTGDSAETLYF. The CDR3 bases that were read are TGTGCTAGCAGTTTGGGGACAGGGGATAGTGCAGAAACGCTGTAT.

On this clone itself: Each gene name is a mouse one. The part of the CDR3 DNA that was read is TGTGCCAGCGGTGGACTGGGGGGTCGTCAAAACACCTTGTAC. Its translation is CASGGLGGRQNTLY. The whole CDR3 is CASGGLGGRQNTLYF. The chain has TRBV13-2 and TRBJ2-4, with TRBD2 identical over 10 bases. The missing CDR3 end, 1 residue past where the read stops, is filled in from the germline J gene. The CDR3 extends over 15 amino acids. With 3 bases clipped from V and 1 base from J, the junction kept 2 bases outside the gene matches. Germline-derived CDR1 and CDR2 are NNHNN and SYGAGS (reference sequence).

Concerning this clone itself: Here the gene names and germline are mouse. The sequence runs out 1 residue before the end of the CDR3; the remainder is reconstructed from the germline J gene. The rearrangement uses TRBV13-1 and TRBJ1-1; unclear D gene. CDR3 size: 12 residues. V was cut by 7 bases and J by 1 base, with 8 bases left in between. CDR1 and CDR2 from the germline V gene are NSHNY and SYGAGN. The chain's CDR3 is CASGRPNTEVFF. CDR3 bases read: TGTGCCAGCGGCAGGCCGAACACAGAAGTCTTC.

As for this clone: Gene and germline names: mouse. Read data end 1 residue before the CDR3 end; the end is taken from the germline J gene. V and J are TRBV16 and TRBJ2-7; 10 bases fit TRBD2. The germline V gene encodes CDR1 SGHSA and CDR2 FRNQAP. J was trimmed by 7 bases and V by 0 bases; bases with no gene match: 3. The CDR3 runs 14 residues. The chain's CDR3 is CASSLELGGQEQYF. CDR3 DNA (partial): TGTGCAAGCAGCTTAGAGCTGGGGGGGCAGGAACAGTAC.

Turning to this clone: Gene and germline names: mouse. The read ends 1 residue early relative to the CDR3; the germline J gene fills the gap. This rearrangement joins TRBV19 to TRBJ2-5; the match to TRBD2 covers 8 bases. V lost 4 bases, J lost 2 bases, and 3 bases stayed unmatched. The CDR3 is 14 residues long. Germline-derived CDR1 and CDR2 are FNHDT and SITEND (reference sequence). Incomplete CDR3 DNA: TGTGCCAGCAGTCCCGGGACTGGCCAAGACACCCAGTAC. It encodes CASSPGTGQDTQY. The full CDR3 sequence reads CASSPGTGQDTQYF.

The table lists this clone with a few counts. Here the gene names and germline are mouse. The missing CDR3 end, 1 residue past where the read stops, is filled in from the germline J gene. The rearrangement links TRBV3 to TRBJ2-7; TRBD2 might be the D (6 bases). CDR1 is SNHLY and CDR2 is FYNGKV in the germline V gene (reference sequence). V lost 5 bases to trimming and J lost 4 bases, with 9 bases between them. The CDR3 is 12 residues long. The sequenced part of the CDR3 DNA is TGTGCCAGCAGCGGGGACTTGTATGAACAGTAC. This gives the protein CASSGDLYEQY. The full CDR3 is CASSGDLYEQYF.

With respect to this clone: Gene labels here are mouse ones. Sequencing ends 1 residue short of the CDR3 end; the germline J gene provides the rest. The chain uses TRBV5 and TRBJ2-4, with D unresolved. The CDR3 spans 13 residues. Trimming took 0 bases from V and 1 from J, leaving 2 bases between them. Germline V gives CDR1 LGHNA, CDR2 YNLKQL (reference sequence). CDR3: CASSQEGQNTLYF. The sequenced CDR3 bases are TGTGCCAGCAGCCAAGAGGGTCAAAACACCTTGTAC.